This is a list of T cell receptor beta chains from one sample in a study of CD8+ T cells in alopecia areata. Assay used: immunoSEQ multiplex PCR; TCRdb lists only in-frame clones, some missing. The table has 100,000 to 150,000 clones, about 46% seen once. The sample consisted of CD8+ T cells sorted from blood, taken at week 0. The receptors shown here come from a human donor with alopecia areata. The conserved cysteine and the conserved F or W are not part of the CDR3 here. D genes are given only for firm matches. Clone size is given for some rows only: seen once, a few or many times, or a class if the clone is expanded.

TRBJ2-1 | TRBD2 | TRBV5-4 | once | ASSWGTSGGDEQF
TRBJ2-3 | . | TRBV5-1 | . | ARFMGPPRDTQY
TRBJ1-2 | . | TRBV7-9 | few | ASSGQKLERDGYT
TRBJ2-3 | TRBD2 | TRBV29-1 | few | SAQLAGGPPTDTQY
TRBJ2-7 | TRBD1 | TRBV2 | . | ASSETGGSYEQY
TRBJ1-3 | TRBD1 | TRBV5-6 | . | ASSPTGTGGHTIY
TRBJ1-2 | . | TRBV30 | . | AWSVKAASSGYT
TRBJ2-3 | . | TRBV10-3 | . | AISENHRSSTDTQY
TRBJ1-1 | TRBD1 | TRBV9 | many | ASSTGGLTEAF
TRBJ2-1 | . | TRBV7-8 | . | ASSLVTGELPQEQF
TRBJ1-6 | . | TRBV23-1 | . | ASSHYGRLNSPLH
TRBJ2-3 | . | TRBV7-9 | . | ASSLGSGGTTDTQY
TRBJ2-5 | . | TRBV6-5 | . | ASSSPIDQETQY
TRBJ2-5 | TRBD2 | TRBV29-1 | . | SVEEGRGGLLFETQY
TRBJ2-7 | . | TRBV13 | . | ASSLGQSSYEQY
TRBJ2-7 | . | TRBV5-1 | . | ASSHWIMRSRQY
TRBJ1-1 | . | TRBV7-9 | few | ASSYGHSEAF
TRBJ2-3 | TRBD2 | TRBV4-2 | few | ASSQLAGGPDTQY
TRBJ2-5 | . | TRBV7-9 | few | ASRRLDQETQY
TRBJ2-7 | . | TRBV4-1 | once | ASSLRQDPYYEQY
TRBJ2-7 | . | TRBV27 | . | ASSFIDKISDEQY
TRBJ2-1 | TRBD2 | TRBV29-1 | . | SVARGGSYNEQF
TRBJ1-2 | TRBD1 | TRBV29-1 | few | SVDHLGQGNYGYT
TRBJ2-2 | . | TRBV29-1 | few | SVQGPLGELF
TRBJ2-7 | . | TRBV27 | . | ASSAGTYYEQY
TRBJ1-2 | . | TRBV4-3 | . | ASSPRRGHTFGGYT
TRBJ1-2 | TRBD1 | TRBV6-6 | . | ASSDPGQGARGYT
TRBJ2-7 | . | TRBV10-3 | . | AITSGAYEQY
TRBJ2-6 | . | TRBV7-3 | . | ASSFRGAGANVLT
TRBJ2-6 | . | TRBV30 | . | AWSVGSGANVLT
TRBJ2-5 | . | TRBV7-9 | few | ASSLHWAESQETQY
TRBJ2-7 | . | TRBV7-9 | . | ASSAPTVSYEQY
TRBJ2-2 | . | TRBV29-1 | . | SVYRAGELF
TRBJ2-1 | . | TRBV4-3 | many | ASSQDRGGYNEQF
TRBJ1-1 | TRBD1 | TRBV4-1 | . | ASSHSGTGLTEAF
TRBJ2-3 | TRBD2 | TRBV10-3 | . | AISELGGGTTDTQY
TRBJ1-1 | . | TRBV6-1 | few | ASSDRDWNTEAF
TRBJ1-1 | . | TRBV5-6 | few | ASSLAEATEAF
TRBJ1-5 | . | TRBV7-8 | . | ASNLPGSNQPQH
TRBJ2-2 | . | TRBV29-1 | . | SVERPNTGELF
TRBJ2-3 | . | TRBV29-1 | . | SASQGSTDTQY
TRBJ2-7 | . | TRBV5-6 | . | ASSLQGNEQY
TRBJ2-7 | . | TRBV4-1 | . | ASSPRTPPSYEQY
TRBJ2-7 | TRBD1 | TRBV30 | . | AYDRGYEQY
TRBJ2-7 | . | TRBV29-1 | few | SVQPLSSYEQY
TRBJ2-7 | TRBD1 | TRBV9 | . | ASSADRGSVEQY
TRBJ2-1 | TRBD2 | TRBV12-5 | . | ASGEGAGGYNEQF
TRBJ1-2 | . | TRBV5-6 | . | ASRAEGYGYT
TRBJ2-6 | . | TRBV27 | . | ASSPIRVGGANVLT
TRBJ2-7 | TRBD1 | TRBV27 | . | ASSPGTGPNYEQY
TRBJ2-5 | TRBD1 | TRBV29-1 | . | SVEDQHSGTGQETQY
TRBJ2-5 | . | TRBV6-5 | . | ASTGVGETQY
TRBJ2-4 | . | TRBV9 | . | ASSVGSIQY
TRBJ1-1 | TRBD1 | TRBV5-1 | . | ASSFTETGSAEAF
TRBJ1-1 | TRBD1 | TRBV30 | few | AWSPDRGTEAF